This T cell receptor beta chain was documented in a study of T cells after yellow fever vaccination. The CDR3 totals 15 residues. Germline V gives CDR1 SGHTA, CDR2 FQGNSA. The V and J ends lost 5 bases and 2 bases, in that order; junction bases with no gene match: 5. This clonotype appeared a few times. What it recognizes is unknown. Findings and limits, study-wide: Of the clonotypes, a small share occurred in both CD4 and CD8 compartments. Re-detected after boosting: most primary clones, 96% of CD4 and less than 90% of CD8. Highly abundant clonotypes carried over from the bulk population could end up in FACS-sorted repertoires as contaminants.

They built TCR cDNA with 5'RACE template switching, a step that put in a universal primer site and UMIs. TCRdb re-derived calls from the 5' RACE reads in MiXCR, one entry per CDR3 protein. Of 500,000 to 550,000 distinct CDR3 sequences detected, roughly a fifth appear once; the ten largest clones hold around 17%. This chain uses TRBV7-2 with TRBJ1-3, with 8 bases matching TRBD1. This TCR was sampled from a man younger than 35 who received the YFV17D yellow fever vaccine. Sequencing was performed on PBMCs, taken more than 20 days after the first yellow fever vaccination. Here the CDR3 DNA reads TGTGCCAGCAGCGTCGGACAGGGAGCTGGAAACACCATATATTTT. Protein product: CASSVGQGAGNTIYF.